Each of the 31 T cell receptor beta chains below was sequenced from the same sample in a study of cytomegalovirus exposure and HLA in healthy donors (dated by TCRdb to 2016 to 2017). The method behind the library was the immunoSEQ multiplex PCR assay. A mixture of 60 forward primers for TCR Vbeta segments and 13 reverse primers for TCR Jbeta segments was used in the multiplex PCR. TCRdb retrieved this table from immuneACCESS and kept in-frame rearrangements only. Not all clones are present; in checked studies, unresolved V genes account for under half, and no reason is known for the remainder. The sample table shows about 160,000 clones, and roughly 80% are seen once. The ten top clones hold roughly a tenth of the sample. Sequencing was performed on PBMCs. The receptor set was obtained from a man aged 50 to 59 in good health and CMV-seropositive.

This rearrangement joins TRBV6-1 to TRBJ2-3, with TRBD2 matching over 8 bases. The CDR3 runs 16 residues. With V trimmed by 2 bases and J by 0 bases, 4 bases remained unmatched. Germline CDR1 reads MNHNS; CDR2 reads SASEGT. DNA for the CDR3: TGTGCCAGCAGTGAATTCCTAGCGGGTAGCACAGATACGCAGTATTTT. This gives the protein CASSEFLAGSTDTQYF.

This chain uses TRBV6-5 with TRBJ1-2, with D maybe TRBD1 (5 bases). CDR3 length: 14 amino acids. From germline, CDR1 is MNHEY and CDR2 SVGAGI. V lost 6 bases, J lost 2 bases, and 13 bases lay in between. The chain's CDR3 is CASSLGRQNYGYTF. DNA of the CDR3: TGTGCCAGCAGCCTGGGGCGACAGAACTATGGCTACACCTTC.

The V gene is TRBV29-1, the J gene TRBJ1-1; no firm D call. This CDR3 has 14 amino acids. Germline loops: CDR1 SQVTM, CDR2 ANQGSEA. With 2 bases removed from V and 5 bases from J, the gap between germline ends came to 15 bases. The CDR3 DNA reads TGCAGCGTTGAAATGAGGGCCGGGTGGACTGAAGCTTTCTTT. Encoded protein: CSVEMRAGWTEAFF.

The chain uses TRBV6-1 and TRBJ2-3; D uncertain. V lost 2 bases, J lost 1 base, and 10 bases lay in between. The CDR3 is made up of 15 amino acids. CDR1 and CDR2 (germline): MNHNS, SASEGT. CDR3 DNA sequence: TGTGCCAGCAGTGAACGCCCAGGCGGCACAGATACGCAGTATTTT. It specifies CASSERPGGTDTQYF.

This clone was seen more than once but under ten times. This chain connects TRBV14 to TRBJ1-3; D is undetermined. There are 16 residues in the CDR3. The ends were cut back, 2 bases at V and 0 bases at J, with 11 bases in the middle. CDR1 is SGHDN and CDR2 is FVKESK in the germline V gene. CDR3 protein: CASSQMVYSSGNTIYF. The CDR3 nucleotides are TGTGCCAGCAGCCAAATGGTATACAGCTCTGGAAACACCATATATTTT.

The CDR3 here is CASQSGGQGKSPLHF. CDR3 in DNA: TGTGCCAGCCAAAGCGGGGGACAGGGAAAGTCACCCCTCCACTTT. This rearrangement joins TRBV6-1 to TRBJ1-6; 9 bases map to TRBD1. Germline loops: CDR1 MNHNS, CDR2 SASEGT. J lost 10 bases, V lost 8 bases, and 12 bases had no gene match. The CDR3 has 15 residues.

The gene calls are TRBV9 and TRBJ2-1, with 8 bases lining up with TRBD2. J was trimmed by 6 bases and V by 4 bases; bases with no gene match: 6. CDR3 length: 14 residues. Germline lookup yields CDR1 SGDLS and CDR2 YYNGEE. CDR3 sequence: CASSPTSGTNEQFF. CDR3 in DNA: TGTGCCAGCAGCCCCACTAGCGGAACCAATGAGCAGTTCTTC.

The rearrangement uses TRBV29-1 and TRBJ2-3, with 16 bases matching TRBD2. With 4 bases clipped from V and 6 bases from J, the junction kept 7 bases outside the gene matches. Germline loops: CDR1 SQVTM, CDR2 ANQGSEA. The CDR3 loop spans 16 amino acids. CDR3 sequence: CSVAGTSGGAADTQYF. In DNA form, the CDR3 reads TGCAGCGTTGCGGGGACTAGCGGGGGGGCCGCGGATACGCAGTATTTT.

The V call is TRBV2, the J call TRBJ1-3, with 9 bases fitting TRBD1. The V gene end was trimmed by 6 bases and the J gene end by 0 bases; junction bases not matched to a gene: 18. The CDR3 is made up of 20 amino acids. Germline V gene sequence: CDR1 SNHLY, CDR2 FYNNEI. This CDR3 is CASRPGQGKIIKDSGNTIYF. CDR3 in DNA: TGTGCCAGCAGACCGGGACAGGGAAAAATTATAAAGGACTCTGGAAACACCATATATTTT. The entire variable domain, with the rest obtained from reference TRBV2 and TRBJ1-3, is as follows: EPEVTQTPSHQVTQMGQEVILRCVPISNHLYFYWYRQILGQKVEFLVSFYNNEISEKSEIFDDQFSVERPDGSNFTLKIRSTKLEDSAMYFCASRPGQGKIIKDSGNTIYFGEGSWLTVV.

This clone was seen a handful of times. The chain combines TRBV4-3 with TRBJ1-2; TRBD1 might be the D (6 bases). Germline loops: CDR1 LGHNA, CDR2 YSLEER. V was trimmed by 2 bases and J by 4 bases, leaving 17 bases between them. The CDR3 runs to 16 residues. Here the CDR3 reads CASSQKPGHRTYGYTF. CDR3 nucleotides: TGCGCCAGCAGCCAAAAACCGGGACACAGAACCTATGGCTACACCTTC.

In this sample, this clone turned up a few times. The genes are TRBV5-1 and TRBJ1-5, with D possibly matching TRBD1 (5 bases). The CDR3 is 16 amino acids. Germline CDR1 reads SGHRS; CDR2 reads YFSETQ. V was shortened by 4 bases and J by 6 bases, with 20 bases between the two germline ends. This chain's CDR3 is CASSPVGGVPGQPQHF. CDR3 DNA: TGCGCCAGCAGCCCTGTGGGGGGGGTCCCCGGTCAGCCCCAGCATTTT.

Points on this clone: At one boundary the junction diverges from the germline segment, which might be a read error. The rearrangement links TRBV5-6 to TRBJ2-1; 16 positions match TRBD2. CDR1 SGHDT and CDR2 YYEEEE come from the germline V gene. This CDR3 contains 14 residues. Here the CDR3 reads CASSTGLAGGAAIF. DNA of the CDR3: TGTGCCAGCAGCACGGGACTAGCGGGAGGGGCTGCGATCTTC.

This clone was detected a few times. CDR3 in DNA: TGTGCCAGCTGTTGTTTGGGACAGAACACCGGGGAGCTGTTTTTT. It encodes CASCCLGQNTGELFF. This chain uses TRBV6-5 with TRBJ2-2; D is perhaps TRBD1 (6 bases). Germline V gene lookup returns CDR1 MNHEY and CDR2 SVGAGI. CDR3 length: 15 amino acids. V was cut by 8 bases and J by 1 base, with 14 bases left in between.

The V gene is TRBV6-5, the J gene TRBJ1-2; 9 bases fit TRBD1. CDR1 is MNHEY and CDR2 is SVGAGI in the germline V gene. Trimming took 6 bases from V and 5 from J; bases not matched to a gene: 7. The CDR3 contains 14 residues. For the CDR3, the DNA is TGTGCCAGCAGACCCGGGACAGGGTGGTATGGCTACACCTTC. Protein: CASRPGTGWYGYTF.

CDR3 nucleotides: TGTGCCAGTGGAGGCGGGAGCGGCACCGGGGAGCTGTTTTTT. This sequence encodes CASGGGSGTGELFF. V and J are TRBV6-1 and TRBJ2-2; 7 positions match TRBD2. The germline CDR1 and CDR2 sequences are MNHNS and SASEGT. The CDR3 extends over 14 amino acids. The V gene end was trimmed by 9 bases and the J gene end by 4 bases; junction bases not matched to a gene: 8.

Here the CDR3 DNA reads TGCGCCAGCAGCTACGGGACAGATCCAACTAATGAAAAACTGTTTTTT. This sequence encodes CASSYGTDPTNEKLFF. The rearrangement uses TRBV5-1 and TRBJ1-4; 7 positions match TRBD1. CDR3 length: 16 amino acids. Germline V lookup: CDR1 SGHRS, CDR2 YFSETQ. V lost 3 bases and J lost 0; bases outside the gene matches: 5.

This chain links TRBV6-5 with TRBJ2-7; D is possibly TRBD1 (6 bases). From germline, CDR1 is MNHEY and CDR2 SVGAGI. The V gene lost 0 bases and the J gene lost 3 bases, with 12 bases spanning the gap. The CDR3 is made up of 15 amino acids. The CDR3 sequence is CASSYSPGTLYEQYF. The CDR3 nucleotides read TGTGCCAGCAGTTACTCCCCCGGGACACTCTACGAGCAGTACTTC.

This clone was seen many times. The J gene is TRBJ2-3, the V gene TRBV6-5; weak D call: TRBD1 (6 bases). The CDR3 covers 15 residues. Germline-derived CDR1 and CDR2 are MNHEY and SVGAGI. V dropped 2 bases and J dropped 0 bases, with 9 bases sitting between them. For the CDR3, the DNA is TGTGCCAGCAGTTACGGACAGCTTAGCACAGATACGCAGTATTTT. Protein sequence: CASSYGQLSTDTQYF.

This clone occurred a few times. The genes are TRBV7-9 and TRBJ2-7; TRBD2 agrees at 7 bases. Germline V lookup: CDR1 SEHNR, CDR2 FQNEAQ (reference sequence). V was pared by 5 bases and J by 0 bases, with 7 bases of the junction left unmatched. This CDR3 has 15 amino acids. CDR3 bases: TGTGCCAGCAGCCCTCGGGCTAGCGGCTCCTACGAGCAGTACTTC. This codes for CASSPRASGSYEQYF.

The chain employs TRBV9 and TRBJ2-4, with TRBD2 matching 7 bases. CDR3 length: 13 residues. Germline V gene sequence: CDR1 SGDLS, CDR2 YYNGEE. V dropped 4 bases and J dropped 9; count of bases not matched to a gene: 7. CDR3 DNA sequence: TGTGCCAGCAGCCCCCGGGGCGGGGGCATTCAGTACTTC. This sequence encodes CASSPRGGGIQYF. The entire variable domain, with the rest obtained from reference TRBV9 and TRBJ2-4, is as follows: DSGVTQTPKHLITATGQRVTLRCSPRSGDLSVYWYQQSLDQGLQFLIQYYNGEERAKGNILERFSAQQFPDLHSELNLSSLELGDSALYFCASSPRGGGIQYFGAGTRLSVL.

This clone appeared once. The genes are TRBV11-3 and TRBJ2-6, with TRBD1 identical over 10 bases. The CDR3 consists of 16 residues. Germline-derived CDR1 and CDR2 are SGHNT and YENEEA. V lost 5 bases and J lost 4; bases outside the gene matches: 5. CDR3 DNA sequence: TGTGCCAGCAGCCTGGGACAGGGGTCCGGGGCCAACGTCCTGACTTTC. Translating it yields CASSLGQGSGANVLTF.

This chain joins TRBV28 and TRBJ1-6, with a weak D call TRBD1 (6 bases). V was trimmed by 2 bases and J by 5 bases, leaving 16 bases between them. The CDR3 runs 17 residues. In germline, CDR1 is MDHEN, CDR2 SYDVKM. CDR3 region: CASSLGVGHHNNSPLHF. DNA for the CDR3: TGTGCCAGCAGTTTAGGTGTGGGACACCATAATAATTCACCCCTCCACTTT.

V and J are TRBV6-5 and TRBJ2-2; a weak D match, TRBD1 (6 bases). The V end was cut by 6 bases, the J end by 6 bases, with 14 bases between. The CDR3 is 14 residues long. Germline CDR1 MNHEY, CDR2 SVGAGI. The CDR3 nucleotides read TGTGCCAGCAGGAAACAGGGTATTCCCGGGGAGCTGTTTTTT. It translates to CASRKQGIPGELFF.

To note about this clone: The junction does not match germline at one end; this may be a read error. The V and J genes are TRBV4-1 and TRBJ2-4; D might be TRBD2 (6 bases). This CDR3 is built from 17 residues. In germline, CDR1 is MGHRA, CDR2 YSYEKL. The CDR3 loop is CASSQDRRRGNPNSQYF. CDR3 DNA: TGCGCCAGCAGCCAAGATCGCCGCCGGGGGAACCCAAACAGTCAGTACTTC.

V usage is TRBV11-2 and J usage is TRBJ2-1; TRBD2 matches at 7 bases. V was pared by 1 base and J by 7 bases, with 4 bases of the junction left unmatched. CDR1 and CDR2 (germline): SGHAT, FQNNGV. The CDR3 runs to 14 residues. The CDR3 loop is CASSLGWGGNEQFF. The CDR3 nucleotides read TGTGCCAGCAGCTTAGGGTGGGGGGGAAATGAGCAGTTCTTC.

The chain couples TRBV7-3 to TRBJ2-1; 9 bases align to TRBD1. J gave up 8 bases and V 4 bases, and 12 bases lay outside the gene matches. Looked up from germline, CDR1 is SGHTA and CDR2 is FQGTGA. This CDR3 is built from 16 residues. For the CDR3, the DNA is TGTGCCAGCAGCTACCAACAGGGGGCGAGTAGGGATGAGCAGTTCTTC. Its translation: CASSYQQGASRDEQFF.

This clone was counted once. V gene TRBV19 combines with J gene TRBJ2-5, with D possibly being TRBD2 (7 bases). V lost 6 bases and J 5 bases, leaving 19 bases between the germline ends. The CDR3 loop spans 15 amino acids. Per germline, CDR1 LNHDA and CDR2 SQIVND (reference sequence). The CDR3 region has the DNA TGTGCCAGTAGCGAGGGGGGGGACGGAGGGGAGACCCAGTACTTC. This gives the protein CASSEGGDGGETQYF.

The V gene is TRBV5-1, the J gene TRBJ2-2, with TRBD1 matching over 8 bases. The V gene end was trimmed by 5 bases and the J gene end by 4 bases; junction bases not matched to a gene: 7. The CDR3 consists of 15 residues. Germline lookup yields CDR1 SGHRS and CDR2 YFSETQ. The CDR3 DNA is TGCGCCAGCAGAGGTACAGGGGGACGCACCGGGGAGCTGTTTTTT. Its protein product is CASRGTGGRTGELFF.

This clone was detected once. This rearrangement joins TRBV2 to TRBJ2-2; 7 nucleotides match TRBD2. The CDR3 consists of 17 residues. V dropped 5 bases and J dropped 0; count of bases not matched to a gene: 9. Germline assignment: CDR1 SNHLY and CDR2 FYNNEI. CDR3 protein: CASSFPAGSSNTGELFF. In DNA form, the CDR3 reads TGTGCCAGCAGTTTCCCAGCGGGGAGCTCGAACACCGGGGAGCTGTTTTTT.

Concerning this clone: Other DNA sequences in the sample encode the same CDR3. The CDR3 region is CASSRQGNTEAFF. The CDR3 coding sequence is TGTGCCAGCTCACGACAGGGGAACACTGAAGCTTTCTTT. This chain connects TRBV18 to TRBJ1-1, with 7 bases matching TRBD1. In germline, CDR1 is KGHSH, CDR2 LQKENI. The CDR3 is 13 amino acids. V lost 4 bases and J lost 1; bases outside the gene matches: 0.

The chain links TRBV7-6 to TRBJ1-2; 7 bases agree with TRBD1. The germline CDR1 and CDR2 sequences are SGHVS and FNYEAQ. CDR3 size: 14 residues. V dropped 6 bases and J dropped 0; count of bases not matched to a gene: 4. CDR3 DNA sequence: TGTGCCAGCAGTCGAGACAGGGCTAACTATGGCTACACCTTC. This encodes CASSRDRANYGYTF.